This is a list of T cell receptor beta chains from one sample in a study of blood T cell repertoires in COVID-19. TCRdb keeps only in-frame clones here, not all; method: immunoSEQ multiplex PCR. The sample lists roughly 110,000 clones; around 89% were seen once. The sequenced sample consisted of peripheral blood. Receptor source: a man between 40 and 49 years old with active or convalescent COVID-19. Each CDR3 is given with its conserved first and last residue. Each record gives: clone size, V gene, J gene, D gene, CDR3 DNA, CDR3 protein. A D gene is named only where the DNA matches it firmly. The size of a clone is reported for some rows only, either as once, few or many, or as a class for expanded clones.

abundance: -; v_gene: TRBV6-2/TRBV6-3; j_gene: TRBJ1-1; d_gene: TRBD1; CDR3nt: TGTGCCAGCAGTGGGAACAGGGGGAGGAACACTGAAGCTTTCTTT; CDR3aa: CASSGNRGRNTEAFF
abundance: once; v_gene: TRBV6-5; j_gene: TRBJ2-7; d_gene: TRBD1; CDR3nt: TGTGCCAGCAGAATGGACAGGGTTCCCTCCTACGAGCAGTACTTC; CDR3aa: CASRMDRVPSYEQYF
abundance: -; v_gene: TRBV10-3; j_gene: TRBJ2-2; d_gene: -; CDR3nt: TGTGCCTCGAATTCCGGGACAAGGAGCACCGGGGAGCTGTTTTTT; CDR3aa: CASNSGTRSTGELFF
abundance: -; v_gene: TRBV2; j_gene: TRBJ1-1; d_gene: TRBD1; CDR3nt: TGTGCCAGCAGTGCGGGCGACAGGGGCACTGAAGCTTTCTTT; CDR3aa: CASSAGDRGTEAFF
abundance: -; v_gene: TRBV28; j_gene: TRBJ1-5; d_gene: TRBD1; CDR3nt: TGTGCCAGCAGTTTATTATCGACTTCAGGGGGGAGCCAGCCCCAGCATTTT; CDR3aa: CASSLLSTSGGSQPQHF
abundance: once; v_gene: TRBV5-4; j_gene: TRBJ2-1; d_gene: TRBD1; CDR3nt: TGTGCCAGCAGCACGAGGACAGGGGACAATGAGCAGTTCTTC; CDR3aa: CASSTRTGDNEQFF
abundance: -; v_gene: TRBV29-1; j_gene: TRBJ2-5; d_gene: -; CDR3nt: TGCAGCGTTTTACCGGGAGAAAAGACCCAGTACTTC; CDR3aa: CSVLPGEKTQYF
abundance: -; v_gene: TRBV6-5; j_gene: TRBJ1-5; d_gene: -; CDR3nt: TGTGCCAGCAGCCCCGCGGGGGAAGGTCAGCCCCAGCATTTT; CDR3aa: CASSPAGEGQPQHF
abundance: -; v_gene: TRBV5-1; j_gene: TRBJ2-1; d_gene: TRBD2; CDR3nt: TGCGCCAGCAGCTTGGGGGGGACTAGCGGGAGTATCGGTGAGCAGTTCTTC; CDR3aa: CASSLGGTSGSIGEQFF
abundance: -; v_gene: TRBV7-2; j_gene: TRBJ1-5; d_gene: -; CDR3nt: TGTGCCAGCAGCTTAGCACAGGGTGGCAATCAGCCCCAGCATTTT; CDR3aa: CASSLAQGGNQPQHF
abundance: few; v_gene: TRBV5-1; j_gene: TRBJ1-1; d_gene: -; CDR3nt: TGCGCCAGCACCCCGGGGGTAGGTACTGAAGCTTTCTTT; CDR3aa: CASTPGVGTEAFF
abundance: -; v_gene: TRBV28; j_gene: TRBJ2-3; d_gene: -; CDR3nt: TGTGCCAGCAGTTGGGCCTTACCTCGCACAGATACGCAGTATTTT; CDR3aa: CASSWALPRTDTQYF
abundance: -; v_gene: TRBV5-6; j_gene: TRBJ2-7; d_gene: TRBD1; CDR3nt: TGTGCCAGCAGCTTCCGGACAGGGGGTTTGTACGAGCAGTACTTC; CDR3aa: CASSFRTGGLYEQYF
abundance: -; v_gene: TRBV12-3/TRBV12-4; j_gene: TRBJ1-1; d_gene: -; CDR3nt: TGTGCCAGCAGTCCCCAGGGCTGGTTCGAAGCTTTCTTT; CDR3aa: CASSPQGWFEAFF
abundance: -; v_gene: TRBV18; j_gene: TRBJ1-5; d_gene: -; CDR3nt: TGTGCCAGCTCACCTTCAACAGGGATTAGCAATCAGCCCCAGCATTTT; CDR3aa: CASSPSTGISNQPQHF
abundance: once; v_gene: TRBV5-1; j_gene: TRBJ2-1; d_gene: -; CDR3nt: TGCGCCAGCAGCCTCGGTCTAGCCCGACTAAGCTCCTACAATGAGCAGTTCTTC; CDR3aa: CASSLGLARLSSYNEQFF
abundance: -; v_gene: TRBV10-1; j_gene: TRBJ1-1; d_gene: -; CDR3nt: TGCGCCAGCAGTGAGTACCGCCTGGACAAGAACACTGAAGCTTTCTTT; CDR3aa: CASSEYRLDKNTEAFF
abundance: -; v_gene: TRBV19; j_gene: TRBJ2-3; d_gene: TRBD1; CDR3nt: TGTGCCAGTAGTGGGGGACAGGCCACAGATACGCAGTATTTT; CDR3aa: CASSGGQATDTQYF
abundance: -; v_gene: TRBV3-1/TRBV3-2; j_gene: TRBJ2-3; d_gene: -; CDR3nt: TGTGCCAGCAGCGGCCTTATCGGAGCGACCACAGATACGCAGTATTTT; CDR3aa: CASSGLIGATTDTQYF